The 30 T cell receptor beta chains in this list originate from one sample, sequenced in a study of cytomegalovirus exposure and HLA in healthy donors. 13 Jbeta primers and 60 Vbeta primers were used for the PCR. Repertoires were generated with immunoSEQ multiplex PCR, while TCRdb's copy carries only in-frame clones and drops some. The table records under 90,000 clones, roughly 70% of them present only once. The sequencing sample was made of PBMCs. The receptors were gathered from a woman in her forties or fifties in good health and CMV-seropositive.

The chain uses TRBV29-1 and TRBJ2-3; D may be TRBD1 (6 bases). CDR1 and CDR2 from the germline V gene are SQVTM and ANQGSEA. The CDR3 has 15 amino acids. V was pared by 6 bases and J by 4 bases, with 20 bases between. CDR3 in amino acids: CSVNRDNDRADTQYF. The CDR3 nucleotides read TGCAGCGTAAACCGGGACAATGATCGTGCAGATACGCAGTATTTT.

As DNA, the CDR3 is TGTGCCAGCAGAACCGGGTCCCCTTATGGGACCCAGTACTTC. Translated, it gives CASRTGSPYGTQYF. The chain is built from TRBV2 and TRBJ2-5, with D uncertain. The germline gives CDR1 SNHLY, CDR2 FYNNEI. The length of the CDR3 is 14 residues. V was pared by 6 bases and J by 7 bases, with 18 bases between.

The CDR3 loop reads CASPRLGSSVEQYF. As DNA, the CDR3 is TGCGCCAGCCCTAGGCTGGGGTCTAGCGTCGAGCAGTACTTC. V gene TRBV10-1 combines with J gene TRBJ2-7; D possibly corresponds to TRBD2 (6 bases). The germline V gene encodes CDR1 WNHNN and CDR2 SYGVQD (reference sequence). Between the trimmed V and J ends, which lost 8 bases and 6 bases, there was a span of 20 bases. CDR3 length: 14 amino acids.

V and J are TRBV7-8 and TRBJ1-2; TRBD1 matches 7 bases. With V trimmed by 0 bases and J by 8 bases, 9 bases remained unmatched. Per the germline V gene, CDR1 is SGHVS and CDR2 is FQNEAQ. The CDR3 is 15 amino acids. CDR3 sequence reads: CASSLARDSLRGYTF. CDR3 nucleotide sequence: TGTGCCAGCAGCTTAGCGCGGGACAGTCTTCGCGGCTACACCTTC.

The chain has TRBV27 and TRBJ1-5, with TRBD1 as a possible D gene (6 bases). CDR1 MNHEY and CDR2 SMNVEV come from the germline V gene (reference sequence). There are 16 residues in the CDR3. V was trimmed by 6 bases and J by 0 bases, leaving 15 bases between them. This CDR3 is CASSPGGLLSNQPQHF. The CDR3 DNA is TGTGCCAGCAGCCCTGGGGGCCTACTTAGCAATCAGCCCCAGCATTTT.

The rearrangement uses TRBV27 and TRBJ1-5, with D unclear. Germline values: CDR1 MNHEY, CDR2 SMNVEV (reference sequence). CDR3 length: 15 residues. The V end was cut by 3 bases, the J end by 0 bases, with 9 bases between. The CDR3: CASSLSVNSNQPQHF. In DNA form, the CDR3 reads TGTGCCAGCAGTTTGTCGGTTAATAGCAATCAGCCCCAGCATTTT.

This clone was picked up one time. The rearrangement links TRBV4-1 to TRBJ2-4; 15 bases fit TRBD2. Germline V lookup: CDR1 MGHRA, CDR2 YSYEKL. The trim removed 2 bases at V and 1 base at J, leaving 9 bases unmatched. The length of the CDR3 is 20 residues. DNA for the CDR3: TGCGCCAGCAGCCAATCTTGGACTAGCGGGGGGGATCTGGCCAAAAACATTCAGTACTTC. Translated: CASSQSWTSGGDLAKNIQYF.

A single count supports this clone. V is TRBV28 and J is TRBJ1-4; TRBD1 is a possible D gene (5 bases). This CDR3 is built from 16 residues. Trimming stripped 2 bases from V and 0 bases from J, with 10 bases between. Germline CDR1 reads MDHEN; CDR2 reads SYDVKM. This CDR3 is CASSLRQGSTNEKLFF. Written as DNA, the CDR3 is TGTGCCAGCAGTTTAAGGCAGGGCTCAACTAATGAAAAACTGTTTTTT. The full variable domain, completed using reference TRBV28 and TRBJ1-4, is DVKVTQSSRYLVKRTGEKVFLECVQDMDHENMFWYRQDPGLGLRLIYFSYDVKMKEKGDIPEGYSVSREKKERFSLILESASTNQTSMYLCASSLRQGSTNEKLFFGSGTQLSVL.

The CDR3 is CASSPTGGAAEAFF. The CDR3 nucleotides read TGTGCCAGCAGTCCTACAGGGGGCGCGGCTGAAGCTTTCTTT. V usage is TRBV28 and J usage is TRBJ1-1; TRBD1 agrees at 9 bases. Germline lookup yields CDR1 MDHEN and CDR2 SYDVKM. This CDR3 is built from 14 residues. V trimming: 5 bases; J trimming: 6 bases; junction bases outside the gene matches: 7. Full variable domain (remainder filled in from reference TRBV28 and TRBJ1-1): DVKVTQSSRYLVKRTGEKVFLECVQDMDHENMFWYRQDPGLGLRLIYFSYDVKMKEKGDIPEGYSVSREKKERFSLILESASTNQTSMYLCASSPTGGAAEAFFGQGTRLTVV.

This clone was observed a few times. The V and J genes are TRBV29-1 and TRBJ1-2; unclear D gene. Trimming left V 6 bases short and J 5 bases short, with 28 bases between. Germline V lookup: CDR1 SQVTM, CDR2 ANQGSEA. CDR3 length: 17 amino acids. This CDR3 is CSVHLRGQGSEGYGYTF. The CDR3 coding sequence is TGCAGCGTCCATCTACGAGGGCAAGGCTCAGAGGGATATGGCTACACCTTC.

The rearrangement joins TRBV5-4 to TRBJ2-5; the match to TRBD1 covers 7 bases. V lost 3 bases to trimming and J lost 2 bases; unmatched junction nucleotides: 4. Germline V gene lookup returns CDR1 SGHNT and CDR2 YYREEE (reference sequence). This CDR3 region has 14 residues. As DNA, the CDR3 is TGTGCCAGCAGCTCCGGGACAGCACAAGAGACCCAGTACTTC. It specifies CASSSGTAQETQYF.

V usage is TRBV18 and J usage is TRBJ2-1; perhaps TRBD1 as D (6 bases). The germline gives CDR1 KGHSH, CDR2 LQKENI. V gave up 2 bases and J gave up 6 bases, with 8 bases separating them. The CDR3 extends over 13 amino acids. CDR3 DNA: TGTGCCAGCTCACCATTACAGGGCAATGAGCAGTTCTTC. It specifies CASSPLQGNEQFF. Filled out from reference TRBV18 and TRBJ2-1, the complete variable domain reads NAGVMQNPRHLVRRRGQEARLRCSPMKGHSHVYWYRQLPEEGLKFMVYLQKENIIDESGMPKERFSAEFPKEGPSILRIQQVVRGDSAAYFCASSPLQGNEQFFGPGTRLTVL.

V gene TRBV28 combines with J gene TRBJ2-1; a possible D gene is TRBD2 (6 bases). This CDR3 is 14 amino acids long. The germline gives CDR1 MDHEN, CDR2 SYDVKM. The V and J ends lost 7 bases and 7 bases respectively, with 17 bases between them. The CDR3 protein is CASIPPERANEQFF. CDR3 DNA: TGTGCCAGCATTCCTCCGGAGCGGGCGAATGAGCAGTTCTTC.

This sequence joins TRBV25-1 and TRBJ2-2; 7 nucleotides agree with TRBD1. Looked up from germline, CDR1 is MGHDK and CDR2 is SYGVNS. The junction had 10 bases not matched to a gene; V was cut back by 6 bases and J by 3 bases. The length of the CDR3 is 16 residues. The DNA of the CDR3 is TGTGCCAGCAGCAGAAACAGGGGACCCGACACCGGGGAGCTGTTTTTT. Protein product: CASSRNRGPDTGELFF.

The chain carries TRBV7-9 and TRBJ2-5; no reliable D call. CDR3 length: 12 residues. Germline loops: CDR1 SEHNR, CDR2 FQNEAQ (reference sequence). The ends were cut back, 5 bases at V and 4 bases at J, with 8 bases in the middle. The CDR3 coding sequence is TGTGCCAGCAGCGCATCAGGAGAGACCCAGTACTTC. Residues: CASSASGETQYF.

The genes are TRBV7-6 and TRBJ2-1; a possible D gene is TRBD2 (7 bases). V dropped 3 bases and J dropped 5 bases, with 23 bases sitting between them. Looked up from germline, CDR1 is SGHVS and CDR2 is FNYEAQ. There are 18 residues in the CDR3. The chain's CDR3 is CASSLGPQGLAANNEQFF. CDR3 nucleotides: TGTGCCAGCAGCTTGGGCCCTCAGGGGCTAGCGGCCAACAATGAGCAGTTCTTC.

This clone has just a few counts. This chain connects TRBV7-2 to TRBJ2-7, with 14 bases lining up with TRBD2. Germline V gives CDR1 SGHTA, CDR2 FQGNSA. Germline trimming cut 4 bases from V and 2 bases from J; bases unmatched to any gene: 4. The CDR3 contains 16 residues. The chain's CDR3 is CASSWGTSGSAYEQYF. In nucleotides, the CDR3 is TGTGCCAGCAGCTGGGGGACTAGCGGGAGTGCCTACGAGCAGTACTTC.

This clone was seen only a few times. Here the CDR3 DNA reads TGCGCCAGCAGCCAAGGGGTGGGACTAGCGGGTATTGAGCTCACAGATACGCAGTATTTT. As protein: CASSQGVGLAGIELTDTQYF. V and J are TRBV4-1 and TRBJ2-3, with 12 bases lining up with TRBD2. From germline, CDR1 is MGHRA and CDR2 YSYEKL. The CDR3 is made up of 20 amino acids. V trimming: 1 base; J trimming: 2 bases; junction bases outside the gene matches: 13.

This sequence joins TRBV11-3 and TRBJ2-2; D is perhaps TRBD2 (5 bases). V lost 0 bases, J lost 5 bases, and 10 bases lay in between. Germline V CDR1 and CDR2: SGHNT, YENEEA. The CDR3 length is 15 residues. The CDR3 is CASSLESGETGELFF. CDR3 DNA: TGTGCCAGCAGCTTAGAGTCCGGGGAAACCGGGGAGCTGTTTTTT.

The chain is built from TRBV5-1 and TRBJ2-7; D is perhaps TRBD2 (6 bases). This CDR3 is built from 11 residues. Trimming left V 5 bases short and J 3 bases short, with 6 bases between. Germline V gene data show CDR1 as SGHRS and CDR2 as YFSETQ. Here the CDR3 reads CASRDYYEQYF. The CDR3 bases are TGCGCCAGCAGGGACTACTACGAGCAGTACTTC.

This chain joins TRBV28 and TRBJ2-3; 12 bases are shared with TRBD2. Germline V CDR1 and CDR2: MDHEN, SYDVKM. The CDR3 has 16 amino acids. With 5 bases clipped from V and 2 bases from J, the junction kept 5 bases outside the gene matches. The CDR3 region has the DNA TGTGCCAGCAGTGACGGGACTAGCGGGCCCACAGATACGCAGTATTTT. It encodes CASSDGTSGPTDTQYF.

This clone occurred a few times. The chain carries TRBV15 and TRBJ1-3, with 7 bases identical to TRBD1. V lost 0 bases to trimming and J lost 3 bases; unmatched junction nucleotides: 5. The germline CDR1 and CDR2 sequences are LNHNV and YYDKDF (reference sequence). There are 16 residues in the CDR3. The CDR3 reads CATSRETGSGGNTIYF. The CDR3 DNA sequence: TGTGCCACCAGCAGAGAGACAGGGTCGGGTGGAAACACCATATATTTT. The complete variable domain, with remaining parts taken from reference TRBV15 and TRBJ1-3, reads DAMVIQNPRYQVTQFGKPVTLSCSQTLNHNVMYWYQQKSSQAPKLLFHYYDKDFNNEADTPDNFQSRRPNTSFCFLDIRSPGLGDTAMYLCATSRETGSGGNTIYFGEGSWLTVV.

This clone was observed once. The V and J genes are TRBV29-1 and TRBJ1-5; D remains ambiguous. The CDR3 extends over 12 amino acids. V was pared by 5 bases and J by 5 bases, with 10 bases between. CDR1 is SQVTM, CDR2 ANQGSEA, per germline. The chain's CDR3 is CSVTTGDQPQHF. For the CDR3, the DNA is TGCAGCGTTACTACGGGAGATCAGCCCCAGCATTTT.

This clone has a handful of counts. A read error may account for a junction end that differs from germline. The V and J genes are TRBV28 and TRBJ1-5; D uncertain. The CDR3 is 15 amino acids. CDR1 and CDR2 (germline): MDHEN, SYDVKM. Here the CDR3 reads CASSFNPVSYQPQHF. CDR3 coding DNA: TGTGCCAGCAGTTTTAATCCTGTTAGCTATCAGCCCCAGCATTTT.

This rearrangement joins TRBV29-1 to TRBJ2-7; possibly TRBD1 for D (6 bases). The CDR3 runs 12 residues. CDR1 and CDR2 from the germline V gene are SQVTM and ANQGSEA. The V end lost 1 base, the J end lost 9 bases, and 13 bases lay between the germline ends. The CDR3 is CSVEGTDPGQYF. The CDR3 bases are TGCAGCGTTGAAGGGACAGATCCAGGGCAGTACTTC.

The chain couples TRBV2 to TRBJ2-7, with TRBD2 matching over 12 bases. The CDR3 length is 15 residues. The germline gives CDR1 SNHLY, CDR2 FYNNEI. V dropped 6 bases and J dropped 5; count of bases not matched to a gene: 8. The CDR3 spells CASSVPSGGADEQYF. The CDR3 DNA is TGTGCCAGCAGCGTTCCTAGCGGGGGGGCCGACGAGCAGTACTTC.

This clone came up a few times. This chain joins TRBV5-1 and TRBJ1-1; the D is unclear. Trimming took 4 bases from V and 10 from J, leaving 17 bases between them. CDR1 is SGHRS, CDR2 YFSETQ, per germline. CDR3 length: 13 amino acids. In DNA, the CDR3 is TGCGCCAGCAGCCCCCTAGCGTCCTGGGTAGCTTTCTTT. This gives the protein CASSPLASWVAFF.

The V call is TRBV5-4, the J call TRBJ2-7, with D maybe TRBD1 (6 bases). The germline V and J ends were trimmed by 0 bases and 1 base, with 17 bases remaining between them. Germline CDR1 is SGHNT and CDR2 is YYREEE (reference sequence). The CDR3 is 17 residues long. The CDR3 DNA is TGTGCCAGCAGCTTGGGTGGGGGCCGCCCCCTTTCCTACGAGCAGTACTTC. Its translation: CASSLGGGRPLSYEQYF.

This chain uses TRBV5-1 with TRBJ2-2; 8 bases map to TRBD2. The V gene's germline CDR1 is SGHRS and CDR2 YFSETQ. V lost 7 bases to trimming and J lost 2 bases; unmatched junction nucleotides: 10. The CDR3 covers 16 residues. CDR3: CASSGGATINTGELFF. The CDR3, as DNA: TGCGCCAGCTCCGGGGGGGCCACGATTAACACCGGGGAGCTGTTTTTT.

V gene TRBV30 combines with J gene TRBJ1-5; D may be TRBD1 (5 bases). The length of the CDR3 is 13 residues. The V end lost 3 bases, the J end lost 4 bases, and 10 bases lay between the germline ends. Germline V gives CDR1 GTSNPN, CDR2 SVGIG (reference sequence). CDR3 sequence reads: CAWREKGNQPQHF. Here the CDR3 DNA reads TGTGCCTGGAGGGAAAAGGGGAATCAGCCCCAGCATTTT.